This T cell receptor beta chain was sequenced in a study of long-term antiretroviral therapy in people with HIV. Study observations and caveats: The study collected blood between the mid-2000s and the late 2010s, possibly under older ART regimens.

CDR1 LNHDA and CDR2 SQIVND come from the germline V gene (reference sequence). The V and J ends lost 6 bases and 7 bases, in that order; junction bases with no gene match: 3. The length of the CDR3 is 14 residues. About this clone itself: Its target is unknown.

With survey level as its setting, the immunoSEQ assay was v3.0. Measured with immunoSEQ multiplex PCR; TCRdb has only the in-frame clones, and not every one. The sample comprises 30,000 or so clones, over 75% of which are singletons, and 4% to 5.5% rests with the top ten. Sample: unsorted PBMCs, taken more than 5 years after starting antiretroviral therapy. The V call is TRBV19, the J call TRBJ2-2; 12 nucleotides line up with TRBD2. The receptor comes from a middle-aged woman with HIV. The CDR3 region has the DNA TGTGCCAGTAGACTAGCGGGGGGCAGCGGGGAGCTGTTTTTT. Its translation: CASRLAGGSGELFF.